The clone carrying this TCR beta chain turned up a few times. This CDR3 is built from 16 residues. CDR1 is LGHDT and CDR2 is YNNKEL in the germline V gene (reference sequence). V lost 4 bases, J lost 7 bases, and 19 bases lay in between. The source of the sample is a study of Ad26.COV2.S vaccination and SARS-CoV-2 variants. This table comes from immunoSEQ multiplex PCR, and its TCRdb copy is limited to in-frame clones, with some not included. Of 380,000 or so clones listed, around four fifths were seen once; the top ten hold more than 7%. Treatment described: around 19 received Ad26.COV2.S at low or high dose, single or two shots; 5 received placebo; per-sample allocation not given. The samples date from day 63 after the first vaccine or placebo injection.

This receptor was obtained from a person between 18 and 59 years old who received the Ad26.COV2.S COVID-19 vaccine or a placebo. This specimen was peripheral blood, taken in a trial of Ad26.COV2.S vaccine versus placebo. This rearrangement joins TRBV3-1 (or the pseudogene TRBV3-2) to TRBJ1-4; D uncertain. CDR3 sequence reads: CASSPQDWDEGEKLFF. The CDR3 nucleotides read TGTGCCAGCAGCCCCCAGGATTGGGATGAGGGTGAAAAACTGTTTTTT.